Sequencing of this T cell receptor beta chain was carried out in a study of cytomegalovirus exposure and HLA in healthy donors. Findings and caveats of the study: It was 164 TCR beta chains that were listed as cytomegalovirus-associated. Later analysis indicated greater clonal expansion among HLA-associated TCR beta chains than among equally common other chains.

Amplification used 60 Vbeta primers and 13 Jbeta primers. The data were produced by immunoSEQ multiplex PCR, yet TCRdb's version contains in-frame clones alone and is incomplete. The repertoire includes 91,000 or so clones, over 60% of them detected once, and under 7% sits in the top ten. Samples came from healthy bone marrow donors. Germline CDR1 is MDHEN and CDR2 is SYDVKM. CDR3 length equals 14 residues. V was clipped by 6 bases and J by 6 bases, with 12 bases between them. A note on this clone: Its antigen is unidentified.

Sequencing input: PBMCs. The TCR was taken from a man aged 25 to 40 in good health and CMV-seropositive. This chain uses TRBV28 with TRBJ1-6; unclear D gene. Here the CDR3 reads CASSLGGLNSPLHF. The CDR3 region has the DNA TGTGCCAGCAGCTTGGGAGGGCTTAATTCACCCCTCCACTTT.